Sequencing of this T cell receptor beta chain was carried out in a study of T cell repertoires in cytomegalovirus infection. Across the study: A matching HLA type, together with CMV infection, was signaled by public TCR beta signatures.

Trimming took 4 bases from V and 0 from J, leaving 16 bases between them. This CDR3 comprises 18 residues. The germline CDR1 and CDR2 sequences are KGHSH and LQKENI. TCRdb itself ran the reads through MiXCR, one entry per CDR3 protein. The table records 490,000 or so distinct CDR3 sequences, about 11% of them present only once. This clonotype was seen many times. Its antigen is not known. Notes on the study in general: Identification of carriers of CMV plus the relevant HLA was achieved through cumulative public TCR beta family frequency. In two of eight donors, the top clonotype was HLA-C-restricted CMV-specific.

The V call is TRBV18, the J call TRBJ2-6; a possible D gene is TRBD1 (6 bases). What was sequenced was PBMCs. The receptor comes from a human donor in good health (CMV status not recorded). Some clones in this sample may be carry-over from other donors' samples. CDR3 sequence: CASSRPGQLISGANVLTF. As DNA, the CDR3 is TGTGCCAGCTCACGTCCGGGACAACTTATCTCTGGGGCCAACGTCCTGACTTTC.